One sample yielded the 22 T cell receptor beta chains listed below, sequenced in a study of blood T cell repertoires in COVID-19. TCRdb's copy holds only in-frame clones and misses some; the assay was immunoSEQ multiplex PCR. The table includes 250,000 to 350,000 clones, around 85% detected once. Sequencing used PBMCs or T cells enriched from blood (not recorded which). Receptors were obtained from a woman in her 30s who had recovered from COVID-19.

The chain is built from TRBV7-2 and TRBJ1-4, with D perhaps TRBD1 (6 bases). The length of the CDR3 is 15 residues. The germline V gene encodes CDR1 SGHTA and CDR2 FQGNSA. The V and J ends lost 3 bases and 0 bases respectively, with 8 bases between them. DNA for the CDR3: TGTGCCAGCAGCTTGACAGGTTCAACTAATGAAAAACTGTTTTTT. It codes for CASSLTGSTNEKLFF.

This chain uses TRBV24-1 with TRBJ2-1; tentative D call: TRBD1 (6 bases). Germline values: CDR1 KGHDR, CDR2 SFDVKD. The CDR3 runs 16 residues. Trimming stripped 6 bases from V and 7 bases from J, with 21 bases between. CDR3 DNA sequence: TGTGCCACCAGTCCCTTGGGGCAGGGGTGGGGGAATGAGCAGTTCTTC. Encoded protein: CATSPLGQGWGNEQFF.

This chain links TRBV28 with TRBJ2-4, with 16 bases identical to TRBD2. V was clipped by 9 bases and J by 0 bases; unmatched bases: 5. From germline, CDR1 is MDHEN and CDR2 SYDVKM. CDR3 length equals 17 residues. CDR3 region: CASRGTSGRVAKNIQYF. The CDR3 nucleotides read TGTGCCAGTCGGGGGACTAGCGGGAGGGTAGCCAAAAACATTCAGTACTTC.

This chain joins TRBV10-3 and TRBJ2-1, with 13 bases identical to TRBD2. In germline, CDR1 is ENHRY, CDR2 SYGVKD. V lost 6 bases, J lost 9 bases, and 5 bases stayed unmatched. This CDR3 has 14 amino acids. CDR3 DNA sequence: TGTGCCATCAGGACTAGCGGGGGGCACACTGAGCAGTTCTTC. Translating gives CAIRTSGGHTEQFF.

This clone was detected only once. CDR3 DNA: TGCAGCGCTGGGGATTACAGGGGGACTGAAGCTTTCTTT. Its translation: CSAGDYRGTEAFF. The chain employs TRBV29-1 and TRBJ1-1; 8 bases map to TRBD1. Germline V CDR1 and CDR2: SQVTM, ANQGSEA. J gave up 5 bases and V 7 bases, and 9 bases lay outside the gene matches. This CDR3 has 13 residues.

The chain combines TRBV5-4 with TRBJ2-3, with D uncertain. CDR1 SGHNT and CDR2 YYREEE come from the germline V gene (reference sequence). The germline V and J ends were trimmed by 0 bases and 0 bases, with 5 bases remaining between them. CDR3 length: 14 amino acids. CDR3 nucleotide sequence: TGTGCCAGCAGCTTGGCGGGTAGCACAGATACGCAGTATTTT. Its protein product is CASSLAGSTDTQYF.

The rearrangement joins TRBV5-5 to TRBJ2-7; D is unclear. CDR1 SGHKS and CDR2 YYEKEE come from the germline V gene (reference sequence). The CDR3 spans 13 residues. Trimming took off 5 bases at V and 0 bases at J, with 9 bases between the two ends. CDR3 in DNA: TGTGCCAGCAGGGAGTCGAGCTCCTACGAGCAGTACTTC. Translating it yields CASRESSSYEQYF.

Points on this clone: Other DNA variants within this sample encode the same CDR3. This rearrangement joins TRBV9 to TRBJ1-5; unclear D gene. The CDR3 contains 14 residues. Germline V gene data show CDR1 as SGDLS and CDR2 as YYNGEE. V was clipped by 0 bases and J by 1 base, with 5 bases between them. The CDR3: CASSVGGSNQPQHF. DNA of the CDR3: TGTGCCAGCAGCGTAGGCGGGAGCAATCAGCCCCAGCATTTT.

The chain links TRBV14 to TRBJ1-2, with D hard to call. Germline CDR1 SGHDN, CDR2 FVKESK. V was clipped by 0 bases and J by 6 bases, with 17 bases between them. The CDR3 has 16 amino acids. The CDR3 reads CASSQDLGSRVNGYTF. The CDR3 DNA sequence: TGTGCCAGCAGCCAAGATTTGGGGAGCCGGGTTAATGGCTACACCTTC.

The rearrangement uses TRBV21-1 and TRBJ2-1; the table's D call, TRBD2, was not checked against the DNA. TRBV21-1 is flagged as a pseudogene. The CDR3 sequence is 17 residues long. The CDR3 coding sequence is TGTGCCAGCCGGCGACTAGCGGGAGCTCGAACCTACAATGAGCAGTTCTTC. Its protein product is CASRRLAGARTYNEQFF.

Written as DNA, the CDR3 is TGTGCCAGCAGCCAAGTCGGCTCCGGCAGGGGCCGAGAGACCCAGTACTTC. It specifies CASSQVGSGRGRETQYF. The chain combines TRBV3-1 (or the pseudogene TRBV3-2) with TRBJ2-5, with D possibly TRBD1 on 6 matching bases. Germline CDR1 reads LGHDT; CDR2 reads YNNKEL (reference sequence). The V and J ends lost 1 base and 4 bases respectively, with 19 bases between them. The CDR3 has 17 residues.

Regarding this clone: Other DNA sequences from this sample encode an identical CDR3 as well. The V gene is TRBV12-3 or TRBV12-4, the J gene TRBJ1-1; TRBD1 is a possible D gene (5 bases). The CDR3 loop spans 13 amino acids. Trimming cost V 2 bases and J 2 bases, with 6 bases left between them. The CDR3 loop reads CASSLRGNTEAFF. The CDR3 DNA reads TGTGCCAGCAGTTTAAGGGGAAACACTGAAGCTTTCTTT.

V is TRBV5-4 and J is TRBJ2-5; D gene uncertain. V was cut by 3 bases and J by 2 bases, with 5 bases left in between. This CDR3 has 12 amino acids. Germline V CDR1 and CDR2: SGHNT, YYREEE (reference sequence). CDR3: CASSWPQETQYF. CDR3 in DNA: TGTGCCAGCAGCTGGCCTCAAGAGACCCAGTACTTC.

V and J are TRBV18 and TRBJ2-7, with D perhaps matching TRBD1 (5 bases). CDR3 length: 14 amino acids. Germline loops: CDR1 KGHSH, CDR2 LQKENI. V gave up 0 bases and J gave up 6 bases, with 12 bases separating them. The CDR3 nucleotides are TGTGCCAGCTCACCACCGTCCAGGGTTGGCGAGCAGTACTTC. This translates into CASSPPSRVGEQYF.

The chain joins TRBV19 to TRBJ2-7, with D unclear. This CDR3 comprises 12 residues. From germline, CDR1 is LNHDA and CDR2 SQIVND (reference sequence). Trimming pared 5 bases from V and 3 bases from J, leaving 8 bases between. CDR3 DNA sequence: TGTGCCAGTAGTCCTAACGGCTACGAGCAGTACTTC. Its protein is CASSPNGYEQYF. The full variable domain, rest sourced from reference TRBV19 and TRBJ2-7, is DGGITQSPKYLFRKEGQNVTLSCEQNLNHDAMYWYRQDPGQGLRLIYYSQIVNDFQKGDIAEGYSVSREKKESFPLTVTSAQKNPTAFYLCASSPNGYEQYFGPGTRLTVT.

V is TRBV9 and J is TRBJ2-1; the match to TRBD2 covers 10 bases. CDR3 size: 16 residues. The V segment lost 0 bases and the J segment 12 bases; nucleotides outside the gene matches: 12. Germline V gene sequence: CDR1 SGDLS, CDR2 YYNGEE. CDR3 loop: CASSVATGSGGLRQFF. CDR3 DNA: TGTGCCAGCAGCGTAGCAACGGGTAGCGGGGGGCTTCGGCAGTTCTTC.

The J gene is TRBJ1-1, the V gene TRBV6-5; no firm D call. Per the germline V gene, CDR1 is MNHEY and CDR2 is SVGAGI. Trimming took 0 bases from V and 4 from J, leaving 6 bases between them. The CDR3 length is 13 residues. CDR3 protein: CASSYSKLTEAFF. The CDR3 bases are TGTGCCAGCAGTTACTCGAAGCTCACTGAAGCTTTCTTT.

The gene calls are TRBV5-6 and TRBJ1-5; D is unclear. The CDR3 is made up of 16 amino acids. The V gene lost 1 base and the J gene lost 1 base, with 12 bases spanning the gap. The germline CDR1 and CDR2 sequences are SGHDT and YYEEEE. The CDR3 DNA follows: TGTGCCAGCAGCTTGCGACCCCAGGCGAGCAATCAGCCCCAGCATTTT. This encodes CASSLRPQASNQPQHF.

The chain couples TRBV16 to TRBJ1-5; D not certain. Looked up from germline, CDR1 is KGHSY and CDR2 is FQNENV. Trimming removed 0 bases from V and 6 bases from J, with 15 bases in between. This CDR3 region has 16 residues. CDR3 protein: CASSQSPVGVRQPQHF. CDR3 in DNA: TGTGCCAGCAGCCAATCCCCAGTCGGGGTACGTCAGCCCCAGCATTTT. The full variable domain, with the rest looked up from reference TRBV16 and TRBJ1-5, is GEEVAQTPKHLVRGEGQKAKLYCAPIKGHSYVFWYQQVLKNEFKFLISFQNENVFDETGMPKERFSAKCLPNSPCSLEIQATKLEDSAVYFCASSQSPVGVRQPQHFGDGTRLSIL.

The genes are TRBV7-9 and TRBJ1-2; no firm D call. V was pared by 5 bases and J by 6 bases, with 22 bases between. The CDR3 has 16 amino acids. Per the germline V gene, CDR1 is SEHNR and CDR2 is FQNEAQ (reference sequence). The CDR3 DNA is TGTGCCAGCAGCGAGTTACGGACTGATCTATTGGATGGCTACACCTTC. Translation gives CASSELRTDLLDGYTF.

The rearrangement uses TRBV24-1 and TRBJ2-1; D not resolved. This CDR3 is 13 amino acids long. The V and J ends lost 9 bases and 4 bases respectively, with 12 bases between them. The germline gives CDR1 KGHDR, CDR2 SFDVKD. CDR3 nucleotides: TGTGCCACCGCTAGATCGTCGTACAATGAGCAGTTCTTC. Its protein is CATARSSYNEQFF.

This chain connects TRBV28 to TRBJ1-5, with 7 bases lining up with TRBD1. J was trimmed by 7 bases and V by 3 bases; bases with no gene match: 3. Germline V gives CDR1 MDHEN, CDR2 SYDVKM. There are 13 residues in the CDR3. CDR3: CASSLYRGQPQHF. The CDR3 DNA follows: TGTGCCAGCAGTTTGTACAGGGGCCAGCCCCAGCATTTT.